These 7 T cell receptor beta chains share one sample of origin, sequenced in a study of OX40 agonist ivuxolimab in advanced cancers. This table comes from immunoSEQ multiplex PCR, and its TCRdb copy is limited to in-frame clones, with some not included. The sample carries tens of thousands of clones, about four fifths recorded once. Specimen: CD4+ or CD8+ T cells sorted from blood, collected in a trial of the OX40 agonist ivuxolimab. These receptors were collected from an adult with an advanced solid tumor such as melanoma, head and neck, liver or kidney cancer.

The CDR3: CASSLGRGNQPQHF. CDR3 in DNA: TGTGCCAGCAGCTTAGGCAGGGGCAATCAGCCCCAGCATTTT. The rearrangement joins TRBV11-2 to TRBJ1-5, with a tentative D call TRBD1 (5 bases). CDR1 and CDR2 (germline): SGHAT, FQNNGV. V was cut by 1 base and J by 2 bases, with 6 bases left in between. CDR3 length: 14 amino acids.

This clone has a single count. The V gene is TRBV29-1, the J gene TRBJ2-7; no clear D. V lost 5 bases and J lost 6, with 14 bases in between. The CDR3 consists of 12 residues. Germline CDR1 SQVTM, CDR2 ANQGSEA. The CDR3 loop reads CSVTPQGFEQYF. In nucleotides, the CDR3 is TGCAGCGTTACCCCTCAAGGGTTCGAGCAGTACTTC.

The rearrangement links TRBV5-1 to TRBJ2-7; TRBD2 matches 13 bases. V lost 2 bases to trimming and J lost 6 bases; unmatched junction nucleotides: 11. Germline V gives CDR1 SGHRS, CDR2 YFSETQ. The CDR3 runs to 17 residues. The CDR3 nucleotides read TGCGCCAGCAGCTTAAACCCCGGACTAGCGGGAGTGGGCGAGCAGTACTTC. It yields the protein CASSLNPGLAGVGEQYF.

This clone was seen more than once but under ten times. V and J are TRBV7-8 and TRBJ1-1; D unresolved. V shed 5 bases and J shed 0 bases, with 13 bases lying between them. The CDR3 length is 15 residues. The germline gives CDR1 SGHVS, CDR2 FQNEAQ. The CDR3 region has the DNA TGTGCCAGCAGCACCGTCGAGAGCATGAACACTGAAGCTTTCTTT. As protein: CASSTVESMNTEAFF.

The chain couples TRBV28 to TRBJ1-5; 8 nucleotides line up with TRBD1. V gave up 4 bases and J gave up 5 bases; unmatched junction bases: 7. Germline CDR1 MDHEN, CDR2 SYDVKM. The CDR3 spans 15 residues. CDR3 loop: CASSSPGQGYQPQHF. The CDR3 bases are TGTGCCAGCAGTTCCCCCGGACAGGGTTATCAGCCCCAGCATTTT.

The chain carries TRBV6-5 and TRBJ1-3; D is perhaps TRBD1 (5 bases). This CDR3 has 14 residues. Germline CDR1 MNHEY, CDR2 SVGAGI. With 5 bases removed from V and 0 bases from J, the gap between germline ends came to 8 bases. In DNA, the CDR3 is TGTGCCAGCAGTGAAGGGGTCTCTGGAAACACCATATATTTT. Encoded protein: CASSEGVSGNTIYF.

The gene calls are TRBV10-3 and TRBJ2-5; D possibly corresponds to TRBD2 (5 bases). The J call may be in error: the DNA end matches TRBJ2-7 better. The germline gives CDR1 ENHRY, CDR2 SYGVKD. This CDR3 spans 12 amino acids. As DNA, the CDR3 is TGTGCCATCAGTGATACGGGAAACGAGCAGTACTTC. Translated: CAISDTGNEQYF.